Listed below are T cell receptor beta chains from one sample, sequenced in a study of regulatory T cells in long-lasting Graves disease. TCRdb fed the multiplex PCR reads into MiXCR, producing one record per CDR3 protein. There are 450,000 to 700,000 distinct CDR3 sequences in the sample; roughly 14% occur only once, and roughly a tenth lies in the top ten. This same sample was also part of a study on T cells in Graves' hyperthyroidism and ophthalmopathy.

The sequences come from peripheral blood mononuclear cells (PBMCs), collected at new diagnosis, from a patient treated with antithyroid drugs. All receptors come from a man aged 25 to 45 with Graves disease. CDR3s leave out the opening cysteine and the closing phenylalanine or tryptophan.

V gene,J gene,CDR3 protein
TRBV6-1,TRBJ2-4,ASALGLVRF
TRBV10-3,TRBJ2-7,AISEAAEVYEQY
TRBV2,TRBJ2-3,ASSEEASGKTQY
TRBV5-1,TRBJ1-2,ASSPTGQGNLYT
TRBV9,TRBJ2-7,ASSVGGSYEQY
TRBV29-1,TRBJ2-3,SVEILAFNTDTQY
TRBV29-1,TRBJ1-2,SVEARGLDGYT
TRBV20-1,TRBJ2-7,SARGPGNSYEQY
TRBV3-1,TRBJ2-7,ASSRPRGGEQY
TRBV2,TRBJ2-7,ASSLRDSYEQY
TRBV15,TRBJ1-6,ATGIGVDNSPLH
TRBV30,TRBJ1-5,AWSVGGKDQPQH